The clone carrying this T cell receptor beta chain was recorded only once. Measured with immunoSEQ multiplex PCR; TCRdb has only the in-frame clones, and not every one. The table records 45,000 or so clones, roughly 87% of them present only once. This entry belongs to a study of Tregs in tolerant kidney transplant recipients. Related graft donors supplied nonmyeloablative bone marrow transplants, and mixed chimerism was transient. The CDR3 contains 14 residues. Germline CDR1 reads LGHNA; CDR2 reads YSLEER. V was trimmed by 4 bases and J by 2 bases, leaving 11 bases between them. This sample comprised CD8+ T cells from blood (PBMCs), obtained 12 months after the transplant. The chain employs TRBV4-3 and TRBJ1-2, with TRBD1 as a possible D gene (6 bases). This sequence was found in a human patient who received a combined kidney and bone marrow transplant. Some T cells may be supplied by the graft donor. The CDR3 DNA reads TGCGCCAGCAGCCCACTGGACAGAAACTATGGCTACACCTTC. It codes for CASSPLDRNYGYTF.